The 26 T cell receptor beta chains reported below all come from one sample, sequenced in a study of T cell clonotyping in hematopoietic cell transplantation. Sequencing was performed with immunoSEQ multiplex PCR; in TCRdb, only in-frame clones are kept and a portion is missing. The data hold around 4,600 clones, with 77% observed a single time. This material consisted of peripheral blood mononuclear cells, taken 100 days after allogeneic stem cell transplant. The source of these receptors is a female patient between 50 and 60 years old who had an allogeneic stem cell transplant from an unrelated donor, so the T cells may come from the graft donor. Some clones in this sample may be carry-over from other donors' samples.

This clone was seen once. The genes are TRBV7-2 and TRBJ1-1; TRBD1 might be the D (6 bases). The CDR3 has 14 residues. Per germline, CDR1 SGHTA and CDR2 FQGNSA. V dropped 1 base and J dropped 4 bases, with 10 bases sitting between them. The CDR3 sequence is CASSLGPGATEAFF. The CDR3 DNA is TGTGCCAGCAGCTTAGGGCCGGGGGCCACTGAAGCTTTCTTT.

The chain is built from TRBV21-1 and TRBJ1-1; the table's D call, TRBD1, has no DNA check behind it. TRBV21-1 is a listed pseudogene. CDR3 length: 13 amino acids. Here the CDR3 reads CASTTTGGDEAFF. In nucleotides, the CDR3 is TGTGCCAGCACCACGACAGGGGGCGATGAAGCTTTCTTT.

J is TRBJ2-2 and V is TRBV7-7; no clear D. The CDR3 is made up of 11 amino acids. Germline V gene lookup returns CDR1 SSHAT and CDR2 FNYEAQ (reference sequence). V shed 11 bases and J shed 8 bases, with 12 bases lying between them. The DNA for the CDR3 is TGTGCCGTCAGAGGAAGGGGGGAGCTGTTTTTT. Protein: CAVRGRGELFF. Complete variable domain (other parts from reference TRBV7-7 and TRBJ2-2): GAGVSQSPRYKVTKRGQDVTLRCDPISSHATLYWYQQALGQGPEFLTYFNYEAQPDKSGLPSDRFSAERPEGSISTLTIQRTEQRDSAMYRCAVRGRGELFFGEGSRLTVL.

DNA for the CDR3: TGTGCCAGCAGTTACTCGGTGTGGGGGGCCAACGTCCTGACTTTC. This sequence encodes CASSYSVWGANVLTF. The chain employs TRBV6-6 and TRBJ2-6; unclear D gene. CDR1 and CDR2 (germline): MNHNY, SVGAGI (reference sequence). The CDR3 covers 15 residues. V lost 0 bases, J lost 4 bases, and 7 bases lay in between.

The chain has TRBV6-6 and TRBJ2-1, with a weak D call TRBD1 (5 bases). Trimming took 5 bases from V and 2 from J, leaving 13 bases between them. CDR1 MNHNY and CDR2 SVGAGI come from the germline V gene (reference sequence). The CDR3 extends over 15 amino acids. The CDR3 here is CASSPQGTTYNEQFF. The CDR3 coding sequence is TGTGCCAGCAGTCCCCAGGGTACTACCTACAATGAGCAGTTCTTC.

The chain recombines TRBV5-1 with TRBJ2-2, with D perhaps matching TRBD1 or TRBD2 (5 bases each). The CDR3 loop spans 17 amino acids. The germline gives CDR1 SGHRS, CDR2 YFSETQ. Trimming took off 4 bases at V and 0 bases at J, with 16 bases between the two ends. This CDR3 is CASSVTTGTSNTGELFF. For the CDR3, the DNA is TGCGCCAGCAGCGTGACCACCGGGACCTCGAACACCGGGGAGCTGTTTTTT.

The J gene is TRBJ1-6, the V gene TRBV4-1; unclear D gene. Trimming took off 2 bases at V and 5 bases at J, with 19 bases between the two ends. CDR3 length: 18 amino acids. Germline V gene lookup returns CDR1 MGHRA and CDR2 YSYEKL. The CDR3 loop reads CASSQPFPAVGNNSPLHF. CDR3 nucleotides: TGCGCCAGCAGCCAACCCTTTCCCGCGGTGGGGAATAATTCACCCCTCCACTTT.

The J gene is TRBJ1-1, the V gene TRBV4-2; tentative D call: TRBD1 (6 bases). With 2 bases removed from V and 4 bases from J, the gap between germline ends came to 14 bases. The CDR3 is 15 amino acids. Looked up from germline, CDR1 is LGHNA and CDR2 is YNFKEQ. CDR3 nucleotides: TGTGCCAGCAGCCAACATTGGGGGGCTTCCACTGAAGCTTTCTTT. This encodes CASSQHWGASTEAFF.

Sample share makes this clone medium-sized. The chain has TRBV7-2 and TRBJ2-7; D remains unclear. The CDR3 sequence is 13 residues long. V gave up 1 base and J gave up 3 bases, with 7 bases separating them. Germline V gene lookup returns CDR1 SGHTA and CDR2 FQGNSA. CDR3 sequence: CASSLGRLYEQYF. CDR3 bases: TGTGCCAGCAGCTTAGGACGACTCTACGAGCAGTACTTC.

The V call is TRBV6-4, the J call TRBJ2-2; perhaps D is TRBD1 or TRBD2 (5 bases each). Germline assignment: CDR1 MRHNA and CDR2 SNTAGT. The CDR3 runs 14 residues. With 7 bases removed from V and 4 bases from J, the gap between germline ends came to 13 bases. The CDR3 bases are TGTGCCAGCACCGGGACCCCCGGCACCGGGGAGCTGTTTTTT. Amino acid sequence: CASTGTPGTGELFF.

Turning to this clone: At one end the junction does not follow the germline gene, possibly because of a read error. The rearrangement links TRBV11-1 to TRBJ2-2; 12 bases are shared with TRBD2. The CDR3 length is 15 residues. Germline loops: CDR1 SGHAT, CDR2 FQDESV (reference sequence). The CDR3 protein is CASSLAGGYTGELFF. Written as DNA, the CDR3 is TGTGCCAGCAGCCTAGCGGGGGGGTACACCGGGGAGCTGTTTTTT.

The chain links TRBV6-6 to TRBJ1-2, with 7 bases aligning to TRBD1. The ends lost 6 bases at V and 4 bases at J; junction bases unmatched: 8. The CDR3 is 14 amino acids. Germline lookup yields CDR1 MNHNY and CDR2 SVGAGI (reference sequence). The CDR3 sequence: CASSLQGGSYGYTF. The CDR3 bases are TGTGCCAGCAGCCTCCAGGGGGGCAGCTATGGCTACACCTTC.

V is TRBV7-9 and J is TRBJ2-4; the D call may be TRBD1 or TRBD2 (5 bases each). This CDR3 comprises 14 residues. Germline values: CDR1 SEHNR, CDR2 FQNEAQ (reference sequence). The V and J ends lost 4 bases and 3 bases respectively, with 10 bases between them. The CDR3, as DNA: TGTGCCAGCAGCTCCCCGGGACGCAAAAACATTCAGTACTTC. Its protein product is CASSSPGRKNIQYF.

The J gene is TRBJ1-2, the V gene TRBV9; D is undetermined. V was cut by 3 bases and J by 8 bases, with 17 bases left in between. Germline V gene sequence: CDR1 SGDLS, CDR2 YYNGEE. The CDR3 totals 14 residues. This chain's CDR3 is CASSDRLGPLGYTF. The CDR3 DNA is TGTGCCAGCAGCGACCGACTGGGCCCCTTGGGCTACACCTTC.

V usage is TRBV9 and J usage is TRBJ2-3, with TRBD2 matching 10 bases. This CDR3 has 16 amino acids. V lost 0 bases, J lost 4 bases, and 5 bases stayed unmatched. Germline-derived CDR1 and CDR2 are SGDLS and YYNGEE. CDR3 sequence reads: CASSVASGGIADTQYF. The CDR3 nucleotides read TGTGCCAGCAGCGTAGCTAGCGGGGGTATCGCAGATACGCAGTATTTT.

Only one count was recorded for this clone. The V gene is TRBV5-8, the J gene TRBJ1-4; D call uncertain. Germline V gives CDR1 SGHTS, CDR2 YDEGEE. The ends were cut back, 2 bases at V and 5 bases at J, with 10 bases in the middle. The CDR3 is made up of 14 amino acids. The CDR3 DNA follows: TGTGCCAGCAGCTTTGGGAGGAGAAATGAAAAACTGTTTTTT. Translation gives CASSFGRRNEKLFF.

The chain's CDR3 is CAWSVRGRSSYEQYF. The CDR3 nucleotides read TGTGCCTGGAGTGTAAGGGGCCGAAGCTCCTACGAGCAGTACTTC. The chain couples TRBV30 to TRBJ2-7, with a possible D match to TRBD1 (5 bases). Trimming removed 0 bases at V and 0 bases at J, with 12 bases between. Germline CDR1 reads GTSNPN; CDR2 reads SVGIG (reference sequence). This CDR3 comprises 15 residues.

The gene calls are TRBV19 and TRBJ2-3; 13 bases fit TRBD2. V was clipped by 3 bases and J by 6 bases; unmatched bases: 3. CDR3 length: 15 amino acids. CDR1 is LNHDA, CDR2 SQIVND, per germline (reference sequence). CDR3 nucleotide sequence: TGTGCCAGTAGTATGACTAGCGGGGGGTTCGATACGCAGTATTTT. Amino acids: CASSMTSGGFDTQYF. Complete variable domain (other parts from reference TRBV19 and TRBJ2-3): DGGITQSPKYLFRKEGQNVTLSCEQNLNHDAMYWYRQDPGQGLRLIYYSQIVNDFQKGDIAEGYSVSREKKESFPLTVTSAQKNPTAFYLCASSMTSGGFDTQYFGPGTRLTVL.

This clone occurred a few times. Other nucleotide sequences from this sample produce the same CDR3. This chain joins TRBV5-6 and TRBJ2-7; tentatively, D is TRBD2 (6 bases). Germline V CDR1 and CDR2: SGHDT, YYEEEE. The CDR3 is made up of 14 amino acids. V shed 0 bases and J shed 3 bases, with 10 bases lying between them. The CDR3 DNA is TGTGCCAGCAGCTTGGGTGGGGACTTCTACGAGCAGTACTTC. Protein product: CASSLGGDFYEQYF.

This clone showed up just once. J is TRBJ2-7 and V is TRBV7-6; 10 bases map to TRBD1. The CDR3 sequence is 15 residues long. Germline assignment: CDR1 SGHVS and CDR2 FNYEAQ. V gave up 0 bases and J gave up 5 bases; unmatched junction bases: 4. Here the CDR3 reads CASSLARTGGHEQYF. CDR3 DNA sequence: TGTGCCAGCAGCTTAGCGAGGACAGGGGGGCACGAGCAGTACTTC.

This clone is judged large. This chain links TRBV19 with TRBJ1-5; 7 bases match TRBD1. Trimming took 4 bases from V and 2 from J; bases not matched to a gene: 8. The CDR3 contains 16 residues. Germline CDR1 LNHDA, CDR2 SQIVND (reference sequence). The CDR3: CASSTGTVYGNQPQHF. In DNA form, the CDR3 reads TGTGCCAGTAGTACCGGGACAGTTTATGGCAATCAGCCCCAGCATTTT.

This clone was counted a single time. The chain has TRBV6-6 and TRBJ1-5, with D possibly matching TRBD1 (5 bases). V lost 2 bases to trimming and J lost 2 bases, with 13 bases between them. Germline CDR1 is MNHNY and CDR2 is SVGAGI (reference sequence). The length of the CDR3 is 16 residues. DNA of the CDR3: TGTGCCAGCAGTTACAAAACGACGGGGGGCAATCAGCCCCAGCATTTT. Its translation: CASSYKTTGGNQPQHF.

This clone came up a few times. The chain employs TRBV5-1 and TRBJ1-6, with D unresolved. The V end lost 3 bases, the J end lost 7 bases, and 14 bases lay between the germline ends. Germline V gene lookup returns CDR1 SGHRS and CDR2 YFSETQ. This CDR3 is 15 amino acids long. The CDR3 spells CASSSGGGFNSPLHF. DNA for the CDR3: TGCGCCAGCAGCTCCGGCGGAGGGTTCAATTCACCCCTCCACTTT.

V gene TRBV28 combines with J gene TRBJ2-6; 7 bases match TRBD1. Germline-derived CDR1 and CDR2 are MDHEN and SYDVKM. This CDR3 spans 16 amino acids. After removal of 4 bases from V and 0 bases from J, the junction contained 3 bases not matched to a gene. The CDR3 loop is CASSWGQLSGANVLTF. Written as DNA, the CDR3 is TGTGCCAGCAGTTGGGGACAGCTCTCTGGGGCCAACGTCCTGACTTTC.

With regard to this clone: In the same sample, other DNA sequences code for this CDR3. This sequence joins TRBV11-2 and TRBJ1-6, with unresolved D. The germline V gene encodes CDR1 SGHAT and CDR2 FQNNGV. The V end lost 1 base, the J end lost 6 bases, and 1 base lay between the germline ends. CDR3 size: 12 residues. CDR3: CASSLVNSPLHF. The CDR3 nucleotides are TGTGCCAGCAGCTTAGTTAATTCACCCCTCCACTTT. The full variable domain, in which reference TRBV11-2 and TRBJ1-6 provide the parts outside the CDR3, is EAGVAQSPRYKIIEKRQSVAFWCNPISGHATLYWYQQILGQGPKLLIQFQNNGVVDDSQLPKDRFSAERLKGVDSTLKIQPAKLEDSAVYLCASSLVNSPLHFGNGTRLTVT.

This chain uses TRBV7-8 with TRBJ2-7, with 9 bases lining up with TRBD2. The CDR3 is 15 amino acids. V was clipped by 1 base and J by 2 bases; unmatched bases: 3. Germline V gene lookup returns CDR1 SGHVS and CDR2 FQNEAQ. The CDR3 DNA reads as TGTGCCAGCAGCTTAGGGTCTAGCGGGGCCTACGAGCAGTACTTC. It specifies CASSLGSSGAYEQYF. Full variable domain (outside the CDR3, taken from reference TRBV7-8 and TRBJ2-7): GAGVSQSPRYKVAKRGQDVALRCDPISGHVSLFWYQQALGQGPEFLTYFQNEAQLDKSGLPSDRFFAERPEGSVSTLKIQRTQQEDSAVYLCASSLGSSGAYEQYFGPGTRLTVT.